The next 9 T cell receptor beta chains were all read from a single sample in a study of cytomegalovirus exposure and HLA in healthy donors. PCR primers comprised 60 Vbeta and 13 Jbeta primers. Profiled with immunoSEQ multiplex PCR; TCRdb holds only in-frame clones, not every one. The sample lists around 130,000 clones; about 80% were seen once. The sample was PBMCs. The receptors were gathered from a girl aged 2 to 10 in good health and CMV-seronegative.

This clone appeared a few times. This chain links TRBV27 with TRBJ2-1; 9 nucleotides align to TRBD2. CDR1 and CDR2 from the germline V gene are MNHEY and SMNVEV (reference sequence). The CDR3 is 13 amino acids. V was pared by 4 bases and J by 7 bases, with 2 bases of the junction left unmatched. The CDR3 region has the DNA TGTGCCAGCAGTTCGAGCGGGAGGAATGAGCAGTTCTTC. Its translation is CASSSSGRNEQFF.

The chain employs TRBV7-2 and TRBJ1-2, with 7 bases fitting TRBD1. V shed 3 bases, J shed 6 bases, and the junction held 7 bases outside the gene matches. Germline assignment: CDR1 SGHTA and CDR2 FQGNSA. The length of the CDR3 is 14 residues. The CDR3 region is CASSFLGRGNGYTF. The CDR3 region has the DNA TGTGCCAGCAGCTTTCTCGGCAGGGGGAATGGCTACACCTTC.

This chain joins TRBV4-1 and TRBJ2-7, with 10 bases lining up with TRBD2. J was trimmed by 2 bases and V by 3 bases; bases with no gene match: 4. CDR1 MGHRA and CDR2 YSYEKL come from the germline V gene. This CDR3 contains 15 residues. CDR3 nucleotides: TGCGCCAGCAGCCACCCTAGCGGGAGTACCTACGAGCAGTACTTC. Amino acid sequence: CASSHPSGSTYEQYF.

In its sample, this clone was seen a few times. The chain couples TRBV5-1 to TRBJ1-2; no definite D call. This CDR3 spans 13 amino acids. CDR1 SGHRS and CDR2 YFSETQ come from the germline V gene. Trimming removed 1 base from V and 0 bases from J, with 4 bases in between. Written as DNA, the CDR3 is TGCGCCAGCAGCTTGCGGGCTAACTATGGCTACACCTTC. Its protein product is CASSLRANYGYTF.

This chain links TRBV28 with TRBJ1-2, with D unclear. Per the germline V gene, CDR1 is MDHEN and CDR2 is SYDVKM. The CDR3 covers 14 residues. Trimming stripped 8 bases from V and 3 bases from J, with 16 bases between. CDR3 bases: TGTGCCAGCCATCTAAACGGGGATTACTATGGCTACACCTTC. This translates into CASHLNGDYYGYTF.

This clone was detected only a few times. The same CDR3 also results from other DNA sequences found in this sample. The V and J genes are TRBV5-6 and TRBJ1-4; the D is unclear. This CDR3 is 15 amino acids long. Per germline, CDR1 SGHDT and CDR2 YYEEEE. Trimming cost V 0 bases and J 0 bases, with 6 bases left between them. DNA of the CDR3: TGTGCCAGCAGCTTGGGTGCTACAACTAATGAAAAACTGTTTTTT. Protein sequence: CASSLGATTNEKLFF.

The chain uses TRBV27 and TRBJ2-1, with D possibly TRBD2 on 5 matching bases. This CDR3 region has 13 residues. CDR1 MNHEY and CDR2 SMNVEV come from the germline V gene (reference sequence). Trimming cost V 6 bases and J 3 bases, with 9 bases left between them. The CDR3 is CASRERNYNEQFF. DNA for the CDR3: TGTGCCAGCAGAGAGCGGAACTACAATGAGCAGTTCTTC.

V usage is TRBV6-1 and J usage is TRBJ2-2; D unresolved. The V end lost 5 bases, the J end lost 2 bases, and 6 bases lay between the germline ends. This CDR3 is built from 13 residues. The germline gives CDR1 MNHNS, CDR2 SASEGT. CDR3 coding DNA: TGTGCCAGCAGTCGTCTCAACACCGGGGAGCTGTTTTTT. The encoded protein is CASSRLNTGELFF.

The genes are TRBV7-2 and TRBJ2-5; 9 bases align to TRBD1. Per the germline V gene, CDR1 is SGHTA and CDR2 is FQGNSA. The CDR3 has 16 amino acids. The V segment lost 6 bases and the J segment 0 bases; nucleotides outside the gene matches: 8. The CDR3 sequence: CASRKVGQGYQETQYF. The CDR3 DNA reads as TGTGCCAGCAGGAAAGTGGGACAGGGATACCAAGAGACCCAGTACTTC.